The 31 T cell receptor beta chains listed next were all sequenced from one sample in a study of T cells in Graves' hyperthyroidism and ophthalmopathy. Regions amplified from RNA transcripts were the TCR beta CDR3 regions. Researchers ran a first-round RT-PCR on the TCR CDR3 using the HTBI primer set. One entry per CDR3 protein results from TCRdb running MiXCR on the multiplex PCR reads. The table shows 600,000 to 800,000 distinct CDR3 sequences, with 35% occurring only once. Input material: blood. The receptors originated from a middle-aged woman with Graves' hyperthyroidism.

CDR3 in amino acids: CASSAPNQETQYF. CDR3 coding DNA: TGTGCCAGCAGCGCCCCGAACCAAGAGACCCAGTACTTC. The chain has TRBV9 and TRBJ2-5; D is uncertain. Germline V gene sequence: CDR1 SGDLS, CDR2 YYNGEE. Trimming cost V 3 bases and J 0 bases, with 6 bases left between them. The CDR3 covers 13 residues.

This chain connects TRBV7-3 to TRBJ2-2, with D possibly called TRBD1 or TRBD2 (5 bases each). The V end was cut by 3 bases, the J end by 4 bases, with 12 bases between. The germline V gene encodes CDR1 SGHTA and CDR2 FQGTGA. This CDR3 comprises 15 residues. The CDR3 DNA reads TGTGCCAGCAGCTTTTCGGTGAGGGGCACCGGGGAGCTGTTTTTT. Translated: CASSFSVRGTGELFF.

Ten or more counts support this clonotype. The rearrangement joins TRBV19 to TRBJ1-3; no clear D. V dropped 8 bases and J dropped 0 bases, with 11 bases sitting between them. CDR3 size: 14 residues. Germline values: CDR1 LNHDA, CDR2 SQIVND (reference sequence). CDR3 DNA sequence: TGTGCCAGTCGGACCTCGTCCTCTGGAAACACCATATATTTT. It yields the protein CASRTSSSGNTIYF. Variable domain in full (rest from reference TRBV19 and TRBJ1-3): DGGITQSPKYLFRKEGQNVTLSCEQNLNHDAMYWYRQDPGQGLRLIYYSQIVNDFQKGDIAEGYSVSREKKESFPLTVTSAQKNPTAFYLCASRTSSSGNTIYFGEGSWLTVV.

As for this clonotype: This may come from a read error, since a much larger clone is one base off. V and J are TRBV20-1 and TRBJ2-6, with D possibly being TRBD2 (6 bases). CDR1 DFQATT and CDR2 SNEGSKA come from the germline V gene (reference sequence). There are 16 residues in the CDR3. CDR3: CSARQGLVSGVNVLTF. In nucleotides, the CDR3 is TGCAGTGCTAGACAGGGACTCGTCTCTGGGGTCAACGTCCTGACTTTC.

This clonotype was seen a handful of times. This chain joins TRBV29-1 and TRBJ1-2, with 7 nucleotides matching TRBD1. CDR1 and CDR2 from the germline V gene are SQVTM and ANQGSEA. The CDR3 has 13 amino acids. V shed 4 bases and J 7 bases; nucleotides not matched to a gene: 9. The CDR3 is CSVGLGGYGGYTF. CDR3 in DNA: TGCAGCGTTGGTCTAGGGGGCTACGGTGGCTACACCTTC.

In this sample, this clonotype turned up a few times. This chain joins TRBV6-2 or TRBV6-3 and TRBJ1-6; 9 bases fit TRBD1. Germline trimming cut 5 bases from V and 7 bases from J; bases unmatched to any gene: 6. Germline-derived CDR1 and CDR2 are MNHEY and SVGEGT. CDR3 length: 15 residues. The CDR3 DNA follows: TGTGCCAGCAGTCAAGGACAGGGGTTCAATTCACCCCTCCACTTT. Translated: CASSQGQGFNSPLHF.

This clonotype was counted many times. CDR3 region: CSALDQGIRYGYTF. The CDR3 nucleotides are TGCAGCGCCCTAGACCAGGGGATTCGCTATGGCTACACCTTC. The V and J genes are TRBV29-1 and TRBJ1-2, with D maybe TRBD1 (6 bases). V gave up 7 bases and J gave up 4 bases, with 19 bases separating them. The CDR3 is made up of 14 amino acids. From germline, CDR1 is SQVTM and CDR2 ANQGSEA.

This clonotype was seen only a few times. V usage is TRBV5-6 and J usage is TRBJ1-3; maybe TRBD1 (5 bases). The ends were cut back, 3 bases at V and 7 bases at J, with 20 bases in the middle. The CDR3 length is 16 residues. Germline values: CDR1 SGHDT, CDR2 YYEEEE. The CDR3 coding sequence is TGTGCCAGCAGCTACTGGACGGGGGTAAAAGGGAACACCATATATTTT. Translation gives CASSYWTGVKGNTIYF.

This CDR3 is CASSVAGRDYEQYF. CDR3 sequence (DNA): TGTGCCAGCAGCGTAGCCGGGAGGGACTACGAGCAGTACTTC. The chain has TRBV9 and TRBJ2-7; the match to TRBD2 covers 8 bases. The J segment lost 3 bases and the V segment lost 0 bases, leaving 2 bases of the junction unmatched. Germline V gives CDR1 SGDLS, CDR2 YYNGEE. This CDR3 comprises 14 residues. The entire variable domain, with the rest obtained from reference TRBV9 and TRBJ2-7, is as follows: DSGVTQTPKHLITATGQRVTLRCSPRSGDLSVYWYQQSLDQGLQFLIQYYNGEERAKGNILERFSAQQFPDLHSELNLSSLELGDSALYFCASSVAGRDYEQYFGPGTRLTVT.

The genes are TRBV12-3 or TRBV12-4 and TRBJ1-1, with D perhaps TRBD1 (6 bases). Trimming shortened V by 3 bases and J by 1 base, and 15 bases separated the two germline ends. The CDR3 covers 16 residues. CDR3 sequence reads: CASSFPGGGANTEAFF. The CDR3 coding sequence is TGTGCCAGCAGTTTCCCAGGTGGGGGGGCGAACACTGAAGCTTTCTTT.

This clonotype was counted a few times. The V gene is TRBV7-2, the J gene TRBJ1-1; 8 positions agree with TRBD1. Per germline, CDR1 SGHTA and CDR2 FQGNSA. The CDR3 runs 11 residues. Trimming took 6 bases from V and 6 from J; bases not matched to a gene: 0. The CDR3 reads CASRQGAEAFF. DNA of the CDR3: TGTGCCAGCAGACAGGGGGCTGAAGCTTTCTTT.

The V and J genes are TRBV10-1 and TRBJ1-5, with 9 positions matching TRBD1. The CDR3 runs 13 residues. In germline, CDR1 is WNHNN, CDR2 SYGVQD (reference sequence). DNA of the CDR3: TGCGTTACCAAACAGGGGGCGGATCAGCCCCAGCATTTT. Translated, it gives CVTKQGADQPQHF.

The chain couples TRBV7-3 to TRBJ2-5, with 7 bases aligning to TRBD2. The V gene's germline CDR1 is SGHTA and CDR2 FQGTGA. Losses at the gene ends were 6 bases for V and 5 bases for J; bases not matched to a gene: 12. The CDR3 covers 15 residues. CDR3 amino acids: CASSPEVGRAETQYF. CDR3 in DNA: TGTGCCAGCAGTCCAGAGGTGGGGAGGGCGGAGACCCAGTACTTC.

V is TRBV13 and J is TRBJ1-1, with D possibly being TRBD1 (5 bases). Trimming took 5 bases from V and 4 from J, leaving 20 bases between them. Germline V gene data show CDR1 as PRHDT and CDR2 as FYEKMQ (reference sequence). There are 16 residues in the CDR3. The CDR3 reads CASSPRDGYPSTEAFF. As DNA, the CDR3 is TGTGCCAGCAGCCCAAGGGACGGGTACCCGAGCACTGAAGCTTTCTTT.

This clonotype has at least ten counts. The V gene is TRBV15, the J gene TRBJ1-2; TRBD1 might be the D (6 bases). CDR1 is LNHNV, CDR2 YYDKDF, per germline (reference sequence). The CDR3 totals 12 residues. Trimming removed 0 bases at V and 12 bases at J, with 11 bases between. This CDR3 reads CATSRDGGGDTF. The CDR3, as DNA: TGTGCCACCAGCAGAGATGGGGGGGGCGACACCTTC.

The chain links TRBV7-9 to TRBJ2-5; 8 bases line up with TRBD2. CDR1 is SEHNR, CDR2 FQNEAQ, per germline (reference sequence). The J segment lost 4 bases and the V segment lost 5 bases, leaving 12 bases of the junction unmatched. This CDR3 is 16 amino acids long. The CDR3, as DNA: TGTGCCAGCAGCGGGAGTAGCGGGACCCCTCGAGAGACCCAGTACTTC. Protein sequence: CASSGSSGTPRETQYF.

About this clonotype: This may arise from a read error, as a much more abundant clone is one base away. This chain links TRBV20-1 with TRBJ2-5, with TRBD2 identical over 7 bases. The germline V gene has CDR1 DFQATT and CDR2 SNEGSKA (reference sequence). The trim removed 4 bases at V and 2 bases at J, leaving 7 bases unmatched. This CDR3 has 14 residues. DNA of the CDR3: TGCAGTGCTATGGGGGGGAAAACTCAAGAGACCCAGTACTTC. Its protein product is CSAMGGKTQETQYF.

With respect to this clonotype: At one of its ends the junction is not consistent with the germline gene, which may arise from a read error. The rearrangement links TRBV7-2 to TRBJ1-5; D not certain. The CDR3 has 15 amino acids. CDR1 is SGHTA, CDR2 FQGNSA, per germline. The CDR3 bases are TGTGCCAACAGCCTTAGGCCTGGCAGCAATCAGCCCCAGCATTTT. Translation: CANSLRPGSNQPQHF.

This clonotype was observed many times. This chain joins TRBV7-9 and TRBJ2-2; D is perhaps TRBD1 (5 bases). CDR1 is SEHNR, CDR2 FQNEAQ, per germline (reference sequence). There are 16 residues in the CDR3. V gave up 5 bases and J gave up 4 bases, with 17 bases separating them. The CDR3 reads CASSPLILGATGELFF. CDR3 nucleotide sequence: TGTGCCAGCAGCCCACTAATTTTAGGGGCCACCGGGGAGCTGTTTTTT.

V and J are TRBV2 and TRBJ1-6; a weak D match, TRBD1 (6 bases). There are 17 residues in the CDR3. The germline gives CDR1 SNHLY, CDR2 FYNNEI. V was pared by 3 bases and J by 4 bases, with 16 bases between. In DNA, the CDR3 is TGTGCCAGCAGTGACTCGATGGGGGCCGGATATAATTCACCCCTCCACTTT. It is translated as CASSDSMGAGYNSPLHF.

The V gene is TRBV12-3 or TRBV12-4, the J gene TRBJ2-7; 8 bases align to TRBD2. With V trimmed by 4 bases and J by 0 bases, 5 bases remained unmatched. CDR3 length: 15 residues. The CDR3 reads CASSSPRGGSYEQYF. DNA of the CDR3: TGTGCCAGCAGTTCCCCCCGGGGGGGCTCCTACGAGCAGTACTTC.

This clonotype was seen a few times. The chain uses TRBV4-1 and TRBJ1-5, with D unclear. V gave up 0 bases and J gave up 3 bases, with 12 bases separating them. Germline V gene lookup returns CDR1 MGHRA and CDR2 YSYEKL. This CDR3 has 16 residues. Here the CDR3 reads CASSQEGGGNNQPQHF. DNA for the CDR3: TGCGCCAGCAGCCAAGAAGGCGGCGGAAACAATCAGCCCCAGCATTTT.

V usage is TRBV29-1 and J usage is TRBJ2-6, with a possible D match to TRBD2 (6 bases). This CDR3 comprises 15 residues. The germline V gene encodes CDR1 SQVTM and CDR2 ANQGSEA. V lost 2 bases to trimming and J lost 3 bases, with 11 bases between them. In DNA, the CDR3 is TGCAGCGTTGAACTCCCCGGGGGTGGGGCCAACGTCCTGACTTTC. This encodes CSVELPGGGANVLTF.

This clonotype has a count of ten or more. The gene calls are TRBV7-3 and TRBJ1-1; unclear D gene. CDR3 length: 15 residues. The ends were cut back, 1 base at V and 1 base at J, with 10 bases in the middle. CDR1 SGHTA and CDR2 FQGTGA come from the germline V gene. CDR3 amino acids: CASSLNNGENTEAFF. CDR3 nucleotides: TGTGCCAGCAGCTTAAACAATGGGGAGAACACTGAAGCTTTCTTT.

This rearrangement joins TRBV5-5 to TRBJ2-7; possible D gene TRBD1, 7 bases. Germline V gene lookup returns CDR1 SGHKS and CDR2 YYEKEE (reference sequence). Trimming left V 4 bases short and J 4 bases short, with 15 bases between. The CDR3 loop spans 14 amino acids. This CDR3 reads CASSKTRGPYEQYF. The CDR3 DNA sequence: TGTGCCAGCAGCAAGACTAGGGGGCCTTACGAGCAGTACTTC.

The V gene is TRBV4-1, the J gene TRBJ2-5, with D uncertain. In germline, CDR1 is MGHRA, CDR2 YSYEKL. The CDR3 is 13 residues long. V shed 0 bases and J shed 7 bases, with 9 bases lying between them. The CDR3 DNA follows: TGCGCCAGCAGCCAAGATGGGTCTGCGACCCAGTACTTC. It codes for CASSQDGSATQYF.

The rearrangement links TRBV7-3 to TRBJ1-6, with D possibly matching TRBD1 (6 bases). There are 14 residues in the CDR3. The V end was cut by 5 bases, the J end by 9 bases, with 14 bases between. Germline CDR1 is SGHTA and CDR2 is FQGTGA. The chain's CDR3 is CASSVGQQGSPLHF. CDR3 in DNA: TGTGCCAGCAGCGTAGGACAGCAGGGTTCACCCCTCCACTTT.

This clonotype was observed a handful of times. The chain has TRBV2 and TRBJ2-5, with a possible D match to TRBD2 (5 bases). Trimming stripped 5 bases from V and 5 bases from J, with 21 bases between. This CDR3 has 16 amino acids. In germline, CDR1 is SNHLY, CDR2 FYNNEI. The CDR3 nucleotides read TGTGCCAGCAGTTTAGCTGGCAGCCCCGGCGGGGAGACCCAGTACTTC. Its translation: CASSLAGSPGGETQYF.

There are many counts of this clonotype. This rearrangement joins TRBV6-5 to TRBJ1-6; a weak D match, TRBD1 (5 bases). The V end lost 9 bases, the J end lost 10 bases, and 13 bases lay between the germline ends. CDR3 size: 12 residues. Germline CDR1 is MNHEY and CDR2 is SVGAGI. CDR3 loop: CASRRGGSPLHF. CDR3 sequence (DNA): TGTGCCAGTAGAAGGGGCGGATCACCCCTCCACTTT.

This clonotype was found a few times. This chain joins TRBV30 and TRBJ1-1; D not resolved. Trimming pared 0 bases from V and 1 base from J, leaving 9 bases between. The CDR3 covers 14 residues. Germline CDR1 GTSNPN, CDR2 SVGIG (reference sequence). Here the CDR3 reads CAWSVQTANTEAFF. CDR3 bases: TGTGCCTGGAGTGTCCAAACGGCGAACACTGAAGCTTTCTTT.

Details on this clonotype: With a much larger clone just one base away, this may be a read error. The chain employs TRBV19 and TRBJ1-4; TRBD1 matches 9 bases. CDR1 is LNHDA, CDR2 SQIVND, per germline (reference sequence). The CDR3 contains 15 residues. CDR3 bases: TGTGCCAGTAGTATTCTGGGACAGGGAAATGGAAAACTGTTTTTT. It is translated as CASSILGQGNGKLFF.